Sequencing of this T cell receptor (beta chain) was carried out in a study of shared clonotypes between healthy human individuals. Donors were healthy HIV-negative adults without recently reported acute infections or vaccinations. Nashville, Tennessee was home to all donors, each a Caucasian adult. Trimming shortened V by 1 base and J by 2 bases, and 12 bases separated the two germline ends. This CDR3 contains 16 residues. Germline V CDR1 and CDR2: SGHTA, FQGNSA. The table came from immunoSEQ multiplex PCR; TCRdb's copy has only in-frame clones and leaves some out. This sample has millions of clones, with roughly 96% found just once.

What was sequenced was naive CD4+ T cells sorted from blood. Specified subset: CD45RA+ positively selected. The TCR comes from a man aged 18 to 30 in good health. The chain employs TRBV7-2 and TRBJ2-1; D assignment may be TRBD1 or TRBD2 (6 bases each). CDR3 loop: CASSLVGGSTYNEQFF. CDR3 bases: TGTGCCAGCAGCTTAGTAGGGGGGTCGACCTACAATGAGCAGTTCTTC.